This is a list of T cell receptor beta chains from one sample in a study of blood T cells in healthy people across ages. TCRdb re-analysed the 5' RACE reads in MiXCR, keeping a single row per CDR3 protein. The sample includes over a million distinct CDR3 sequences, roughly two fifths of them seen just once. The sequenced sample consisted of blood. All receptors derive from a woman aged 18-29 years in good health. CDR3s include the opening cysteine and the closing phenylalanine or tryptophan. The order of the fields is D gene, J gene, clone size, V gene, CDR3 protein, CDR3 DNA. D genes are given only for firm matches. Clone size is shown for a subset of rows, as once, few, many or a class of expanded clone.

d_gene: -
j_gene: TRBJ2-5
abundance: -
v_gene: TRBV5-1
CDR3aa: CASSFKTPQETQYF
CDR3nt: TGCGCCAGCAGCTTCAAAACCCCACAAGAGACCCAGTACTTC

d_gene: -
j_gene: TRBJ2-3
abundance: -
v_gene: TRBV12-3/TRBV12-4
CDR3aa: CASRAGRNTDTQYF
CDR3nt: TGTGCCAGCAGGGCGGGGCGAAACACAGATACGCAGTATTTT

d_gene: TRBD2
j_gene: TRBJ2-7
abundance: -
v_gene: TRBV20-1
CDR3aa: CSAPLGTSPTYEQYF
CDR3nt: TGCAGTGCTCCCTTAGGGACTAGCCCTACCTACGAGCAGTACTTC

d_gene: -
j_gene: TRBJ1-2
abundance: few
v_gene: TRBV19
CDR3aa: CASSIGSARGFYGYTF
CDR3nt: TGTGCCAGTAGTATAGGAAGTGCCCGGGGGTTCTATGGCTACACCTTC

d_gene: -
j_gene: TRBJ2-1
abundance: few
v_gene: TRBV9
CDR3aa: CASSRIGGSYNEQFF
CDR3nt: TGTGCCAGCAGCCGTATCGGTGGGTCCTACAATGAGCAGTTCTTC

d_gene: -
j_gene: TRBJ2-7
abundance: -
v_gene: TRBV20-1
CDR3aa: CSARPGAGPYEQYF
CDR3nt: TGCAGTGCTAGACCAGGGGCTGGACCCTACGAGCAGTACTTC

d_gene: TRBD1
j_gene: TRBJ1-1
abundance: -
v_gene: TRBV7-3
CDR3aa: CARSLGTGNTEAFF
CDR3nt: TGTGCCAGAAGCTTGGGGACAGGCAACACTGAAGCTTTCTTT

d_gene: -
j_gene: TRBJ1-4
abundance: few
v_gene: TRBV20-1
CDR3aa: CSAGGGTDEKLFF
CDR3nt: TGCAGTGCAGGGGGGGGAACGGATGAAAAACTGTTTTTT

d_gene: -
j_gene: TRBJ2-7
abundance: few
v_gene: TRBV7-9
CDR3aa: CASSPRNHEQYF
CDR3nt: TGTGCCAGCAGCCCGCGTAACCACGAGCAGTACTTC

d_gene: -
j_gene: TRBJ2-3
abundance: -
v_gene: TRBV5-1
CDR3aa: CAGRGRSTDTQYF
CDR3nt: TGCGCCGGCAGGGGACGAAGCACAGATACGCAGTATTTT

d_gene: TRBD2
j_gene: TRBJ2-3
abundance: -
v_gene: TRBV2
CDR3aa: CASSEYGLGTSGGSTDTQYF
CDR3nt: TGTGCCAGCAGTGAATACGGGCTAGGGACTAGCGGGGGTAGCACAGATACGCAGTATTTT

d_gene: TRBD2
j_gene: TRBJ2-1
abundance: few
v_gene: TRBV11-2
CDR3aa: CASRTSGSPNEQFF
CDR3nt: TGTGCCAGCAGGACTAGCGGGAGCCCCAATGAGCAGTTCTTC